This passage covers 5 T cell receptor beta chains from one sample sequenced in a study of T cell responses to AZD1222 COVID-19 vaccine. Sequencing used immunoSEQ multiplex PCR; TCRdb keeps in-frame clones, though not all of them. The sample has 52,000 or so clones; about 81% are singletons. The input for sequencing was peripheral blood, taken on day 0 of AZD1222 vaccination. The receptors stem from an adult in good health.

J is TRBJ2-7 and V is TRBV6-5, with 8 bases fitting TRBD1. The CDR3 length is 14 residues. Per the germline V gene, CDR1 is MNHEY and CDR2 is SVGAGI. V shed 5 bases, J shed 4 bases, and the junction held 7 bases outside the gene matches. The CDR3 reads CASSPDRGQYEQYF. CDR3 DNA: TGTGCCAGCAGTCCCGACAGGGGACAGTACGAGCAGTACTTC.

The chain couples TRBV27 to TRBJ2-7, with D unresolved. The V end was cut by 4 bases, the J end by 6 bases, with 4 bases between. The CDR3 runs 10 residues. Germline V lookup: CDR1 MNHEY, CDR2 SMNVEV (reference sequence). The CDR3 here is CASSSGEQYF. CDR3 DNA: TGTGCCAGCAGTTCTGGCGAGCAGTACTTC.

V usage is TRBV30 and J usage is TRBJ2-2; 7 nucleotides align to TRBD1. Germline lookup yields CDR1 GTSNPN and CDR2 SVGIG (reference sequence). V was clipped by 5 bases and J by 6 bases; unmatched bases: 3. The length of the CDR3 is 12 residues. For the CDR3, the DNA is TGTGCCTGGGGGCAGGGGGCCGGGGAGCTGTTTTTT. Translation gives CAWGQGAGELFF.

The chain carries TRBV6-4 and TRBJ1-6; D gene uncertain. Per the germline V gene, CDR1 is MRHNA and CDR2 is SNTAGT. The CDR3 has 15 amino acids. V was trimmed by 3 bases and J by 3 bases, leaving 9 bases between them. CDR3 in DNA: TGTGCCAGCAGTGATACCAGCGGCTATAATTCACCCCTCCACTTT. This sequence encodes CASSDTSGYNSPLHF.

The chain recombines TRBV7-9 with TRBJ2-5; D is perhaps TRBD1 or TRBD2 (5 bases each). The CDR3 is 17 residues long. The germline V gene has CDR1 SEHNR and CDR2 FQNEAQ (reference sequence). V dropped 1 base and J dropped 0 bases, with 15 bases sitting between them. DNA for the CDR3: TGTGCCAGCAGCTTAGTTAGGGACCAGACGTACCAAGAGACCCAGTACTTC. This codes for CASSLVRDQTYQETQYF.